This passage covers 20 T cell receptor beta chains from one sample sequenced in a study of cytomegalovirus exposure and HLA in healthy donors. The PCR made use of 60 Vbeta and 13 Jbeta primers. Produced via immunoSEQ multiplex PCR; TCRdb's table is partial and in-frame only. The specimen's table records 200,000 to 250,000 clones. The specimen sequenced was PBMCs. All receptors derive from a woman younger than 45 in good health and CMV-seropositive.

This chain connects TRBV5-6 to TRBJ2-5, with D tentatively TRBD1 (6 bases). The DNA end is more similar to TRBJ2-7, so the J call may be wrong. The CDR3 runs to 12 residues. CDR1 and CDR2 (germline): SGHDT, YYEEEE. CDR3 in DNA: TGTGCCAGCAGCTGGACAGCCTACGAGCAGTACTTC. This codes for CASSWTAYEQYF.

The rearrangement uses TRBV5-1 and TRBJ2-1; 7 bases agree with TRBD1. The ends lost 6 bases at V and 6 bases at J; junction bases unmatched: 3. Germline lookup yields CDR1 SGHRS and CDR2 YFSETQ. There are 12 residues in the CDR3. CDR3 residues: CASTGQSNEQFF. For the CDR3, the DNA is TGCGCCAGCACGGGACAGTCCAATGAGCAGTTCTTC.

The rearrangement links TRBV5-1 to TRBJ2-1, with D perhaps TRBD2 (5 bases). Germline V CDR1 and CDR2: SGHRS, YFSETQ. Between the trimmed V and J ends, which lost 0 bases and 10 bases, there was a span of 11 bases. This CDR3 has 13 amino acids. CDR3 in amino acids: CASSLEGQREQFF. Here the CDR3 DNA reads TGCGCCAGCAGCTTGGAGGGCCAGCGGGAGCAGTTCTTC.

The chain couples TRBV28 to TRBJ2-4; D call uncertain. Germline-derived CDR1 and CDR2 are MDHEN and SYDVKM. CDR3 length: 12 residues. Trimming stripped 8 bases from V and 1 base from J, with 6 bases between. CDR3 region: CASSQAKNIQYF. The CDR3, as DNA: TGTGCCAGCTCACAGGCCAAAAACATTCAGTACTTC.

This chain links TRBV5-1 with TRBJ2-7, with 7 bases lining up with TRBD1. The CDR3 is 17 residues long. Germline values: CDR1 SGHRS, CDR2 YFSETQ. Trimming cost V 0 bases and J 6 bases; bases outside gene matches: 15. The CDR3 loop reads CASSLASFDRVGGEQYF. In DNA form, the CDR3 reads TGCGCCAGCAGCTTGGCCTCGTTTGACAGGGTAGGTGGCGAGCAGTACTTC.

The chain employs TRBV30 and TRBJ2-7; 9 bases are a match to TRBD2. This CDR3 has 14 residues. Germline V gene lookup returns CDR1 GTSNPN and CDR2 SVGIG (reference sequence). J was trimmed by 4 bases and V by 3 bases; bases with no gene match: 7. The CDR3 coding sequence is TGTGCCTGGAGCACGACTAGCGGCGGTTACGAGCAGTACTTC. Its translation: CAWSTTSGGYEQYF.

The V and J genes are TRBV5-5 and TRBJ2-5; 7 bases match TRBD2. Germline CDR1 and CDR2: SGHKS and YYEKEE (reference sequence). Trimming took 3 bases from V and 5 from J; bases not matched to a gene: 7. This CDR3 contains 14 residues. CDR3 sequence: CASSSGGAGETQYF. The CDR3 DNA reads TGTGCCAGCAGCTCGGGGGGAGCAGGGGAGACCCAGTACTTC.

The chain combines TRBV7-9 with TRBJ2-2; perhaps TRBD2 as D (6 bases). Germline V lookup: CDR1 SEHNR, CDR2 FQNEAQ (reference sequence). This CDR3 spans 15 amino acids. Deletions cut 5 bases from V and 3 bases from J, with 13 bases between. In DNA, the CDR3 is TGTGCCAGCAGCCGCCCGGGAGTTGACACCGGGGAGCTGTTTTTT. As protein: CASSRPGVDTGELFF.

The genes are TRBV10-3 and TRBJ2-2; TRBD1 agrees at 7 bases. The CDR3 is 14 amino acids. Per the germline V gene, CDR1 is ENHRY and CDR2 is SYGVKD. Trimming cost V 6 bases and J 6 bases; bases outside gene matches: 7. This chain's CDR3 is CAISPDRSPGELFF. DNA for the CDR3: TGTGCCATCAGCCCGGACAGGTCTCCCGGGGAGCTGTTTTTT.

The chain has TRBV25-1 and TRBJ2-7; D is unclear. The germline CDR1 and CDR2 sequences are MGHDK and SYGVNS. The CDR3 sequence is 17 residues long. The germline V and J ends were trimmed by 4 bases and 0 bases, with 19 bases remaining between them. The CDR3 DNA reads TGTGCCAGCAGTGGGCCCCCAGCGAGTCGGTCCTCCTACGAGCAGTACTTC. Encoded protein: CASSGPPASRSSYEQYF.

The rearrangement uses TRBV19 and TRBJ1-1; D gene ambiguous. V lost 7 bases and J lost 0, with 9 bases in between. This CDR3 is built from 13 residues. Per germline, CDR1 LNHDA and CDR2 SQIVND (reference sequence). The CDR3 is CASITAMNTEAFF. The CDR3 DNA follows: TGTGCCAGTATTACAGCTATGAACACTGAAGCTTTCTTT. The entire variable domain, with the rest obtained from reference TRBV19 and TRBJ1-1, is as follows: DGGITQSPKYLFRKEGQNVTLSCEQNLNHDAMYWYRQDPGQGLRLIYYSQIVNDFQKGDIAEGYSVSREKKESFPLTVTSAQKNPTAFYLCASITAMNTEAFFGQGTRLTVV.

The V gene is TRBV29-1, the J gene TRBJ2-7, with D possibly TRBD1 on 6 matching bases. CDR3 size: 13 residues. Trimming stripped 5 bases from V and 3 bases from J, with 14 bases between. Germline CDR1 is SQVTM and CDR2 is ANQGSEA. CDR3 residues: CSVFTGLLYEQYF. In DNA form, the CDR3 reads TGCAGCGTTTTTACAGGGCTACTCTACGAGCAGTACTTC.

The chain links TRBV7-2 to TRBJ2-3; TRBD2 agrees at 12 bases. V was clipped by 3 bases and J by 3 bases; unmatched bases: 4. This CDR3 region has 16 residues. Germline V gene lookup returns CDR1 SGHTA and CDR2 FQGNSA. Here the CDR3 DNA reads TGTGCCAGCAGCTTCGGACTAGCGGGGTATACAGATACGCAGTATTTT. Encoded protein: CASSFGLAGYTDTQYF.

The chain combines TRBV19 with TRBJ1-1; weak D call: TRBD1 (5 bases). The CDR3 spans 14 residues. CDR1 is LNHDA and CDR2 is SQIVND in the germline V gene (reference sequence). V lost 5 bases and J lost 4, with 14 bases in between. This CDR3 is CASSGPRVVTEAFF. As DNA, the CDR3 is TGTGCCAGTAGTGGCCCCAGGGTCGTCACTGAAGCTTTCTTT.

The CDR3 DNA follows: TGTGCCAGCTCACCCCAACGGGGAGAAAAACTGTTTTTT. Amino acids: CASSPQRGEKLFF. This chain connects TRBV18 to TRBJ1-4; D unclear. Germline V CDR1 and CDR2: KGHSH, LQKENI. The CDR3 extends over 13 amino acids. V lost 3 bases and J 8 bases, leaving 10 bases between the germline ends.

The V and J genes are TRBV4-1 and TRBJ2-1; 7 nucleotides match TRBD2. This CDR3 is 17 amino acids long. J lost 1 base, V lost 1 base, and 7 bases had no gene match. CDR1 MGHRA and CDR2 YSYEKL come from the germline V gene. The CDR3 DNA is TGCGCCAGCAGCCAAGGACTAGCCCGGGGGTCCTACAATGAGCAGTTCTTC. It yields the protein CASSQGLARGSYNEQFF.

Written as DNA, the CDR3 is TGTGCCAGTAGCAGAGGTTCCGGGGCCAACGTCCTGACTTTC. It specifies CASSRGSGANVLTF. V is TRBV19 and J is TRBJ2-6, with D uncertain. The CDR3 length is 14 residues. V lost 6 bases, J lost 4 bases, and 10 bases lay in between. Per germline, CDR1 LNHDA and CDR2 SQIVND (reference sequence).

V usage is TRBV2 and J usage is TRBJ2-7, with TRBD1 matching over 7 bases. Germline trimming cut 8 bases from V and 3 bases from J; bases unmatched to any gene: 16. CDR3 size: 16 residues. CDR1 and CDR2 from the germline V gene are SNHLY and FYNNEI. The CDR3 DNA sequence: TGTGCCAGCCAGGGACAGTTGGGGCGGTCGAACTACGAGCAGTACTTC. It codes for CASQGQLGRSNYEQYF. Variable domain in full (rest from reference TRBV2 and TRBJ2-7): EPEVTQTPSHQVTQMGQEVILRCVPISNHLYFYWYRQILGQKVEFLVSFYNNEISEKSEIFDDQFSVERPDGSNFTLKIRSTKLEDSAMYFCASQGQLGRSNYEQYFGPGTRLTVT.

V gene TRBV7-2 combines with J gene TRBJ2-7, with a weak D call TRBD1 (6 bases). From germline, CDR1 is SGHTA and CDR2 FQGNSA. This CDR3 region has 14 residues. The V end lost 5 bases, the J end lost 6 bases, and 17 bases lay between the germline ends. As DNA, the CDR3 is TGTGCCAGCAGCGAGGGCAGGGGAAGGGGCGAGCAGTACTTC. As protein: CASSEGRGRGEQYF.

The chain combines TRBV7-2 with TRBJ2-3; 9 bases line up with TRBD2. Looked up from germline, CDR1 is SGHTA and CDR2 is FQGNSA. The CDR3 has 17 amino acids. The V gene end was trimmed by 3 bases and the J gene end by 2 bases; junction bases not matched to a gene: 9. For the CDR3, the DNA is TGTGCCAGCAGCTTTTCAACTAGCGGGCCCCTCACAGATACGCAGTATTTT. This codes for CASSFSTSGPLTDTQYF. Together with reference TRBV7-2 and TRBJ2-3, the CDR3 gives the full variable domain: GAGVSQSPSNKVTEKGKDVELRCDPISGHTALYWYRQSLGQGLEFLIYFQGNSAPDKSGLPSDRFSAERTGGSVSTLTIQRTQQEDSAVYLCASSFSTSGPLTDTQYFGPGTRLTVL.